The 21 T cell receptor beta chains below were found in one sample sequenced in a study of blood T cell repertoires in COVID-19. Method: immunoSEQ multiplex PCR; TCRdb's copy keeps in-frame clones and lacks some. The sample has 320,000 or so clones, around 85% seen once. Sequences were obtained from PBMCs or T cells enriched from blood (not recorded which). The origin of the receptors is a woman aged 25 to 39 who had been exposed to COVID-19.

A remark on this clone: A junction boundary mismatches the germline segment, possibly from a read error. This chain connects TRBV6-5 to TRBJ1-2; maybe TRBD1 (5 bases). The CDR3 runs 15 residues. The germline V gene has CDR1 MNHEY and CDR2 SVGAGI. CDR3 nucleotide sequence: TGTGCCAGCAGCTACTCCGGACATCGGGTCTATGGCTACACCTTC. It codes for CASSYSGHRVYGYTF.

The chain recombines TRBV11-2 with TRBJ1-6; a possible D gene is TRBD1 (5 bases). The CDR3 covers 18 residues. Trimming removed 4 bases from V and 0 bases from J, with 16 bases in between. CDR1 SGHAT and CDR2 FQNNGV come from the germline V gene. CDR3 DNA: TGTGCCAGCAGCTACAGGATTCAGTCGAGCTCCTATAATTCACCCCTCCACTTT. Its translation is CASSYRIQSSSYNSPLHF.

The chain links TRBV19 to TRBJ2-6; 9 positions match TRBD1. Germline loops: CDR1 LNHDA, CDR2 SQIVND (reference sequence). CDR3 length equals 15 residues. Losses at the gene ends were 10 bases for V and 1 base for J; bases not matched to a gene: 5. CDR3 loop: CATRDRESGANVLTF. In nucleotides, the CDR3 is TGTGCCACTAGGGACAGGGAATCTGGGGCCAACGTCCTGACTTTC. The complete variable domain, with remaining parts taken from reference TRBV19 and TRBJ2-6, reads DGGITQSPKYLFRKEGQNVTLSCEQNLNHDAMYWYRQDPGQGLRLIYYSQIVNDFQKGDIAEGYSVSREKKESFPLTVTSAQKNPTAFYLCATRDRESGANVLTFGAGSRLTVL.

The chain uses TRBV4-1 and TRBJ2-7; 8 bases align to TRBD2. Germline V gene data show CDR1 as MGHRA and CDR2 as YSYEKL. V trimming: 2 bases; J trimming: 2 bases; junction bases outside the gene matches: 5. CDR3 length equals 15 residues. The CDR3 loop reads CASSQTGLGTYEQYF. As DNA, the CDR3 is TGCGCCAGCAGCCAAACGGGACTAGGAACCTACGAGCAGTACTTC.

The chain is built from TRBV19 and TRBJ1-4; D gene unclear. This CDR3 has 15 amino acids. Germline lookup yields CDR1 LNHDA and CDR2 SQIVND (reference sequence). V shed 3 bases and J shed 2 bases, with 10 bases lying between them. CDR3: CASSILLGTNEKLFF. The CDR3 bases are TGTGCCAGTAGTATCCTTCTGGGCACTAATGAAAAACTGTTTTTT. Based on the CDR3 plus reference TRBV19 and TRBJ1-4, the full variable domain is DGGITQSPKYLFRKEGQNVTLSCEQNLNHDAMYWYRQDPGQGLRLIYYSQIVNDFQKGDIAEGYSVSREKKESFPLTVTSAQKNPTAFYLCASSILLGTNEKLFFGSGTQLSVL.

This clone showed up many times. The rearrangement links TRBV19 to TRBJ2-7; unclear D gene. The CDR3 is 13 residues long. V shed 6 bases and J shed 6 bases, with 15 bases lying between them. Germline CDR1 reads LNHDA; CDR2 reads SQIVND (reference sequence). CDR3 sequence: CASRDANSPEQYF. The DNA of the CDR3 is TGTGCCAGTAGAGACGCCAACAGTCCCGAGCAGTACTTC.

V usage is TRBV11-2 and J usage is TRBJ2-1; the match to TRBD2 covers 9 bases. CDR1 is SGHAT, CDR2 FQNNGV, per germline. This CDR3 is built from 13 residues. Germline trimming cut 9 bases from V and 10 bases from J; bases unmatched to any gene: 10. The CDR3 DNA follows: TGTGCCAGTTCAGGACTAGCGAGAACCGAGCAGTTCTTC. Translating gives CASSGLARTEQFF.

The chain employs TRBV7-9 and TRBJ2-1; no clear D. CDR1 and CDR2 (germline): SEHNR, FQNEAQ (reference sequence). This CDR3 comprises 15 residues. Trimming cost V 3 bases and J 2 bases, with 11 bases left between them. CDR3 residues: CASSFRLRTYNEQFF. The CDR3 bases are TGTGCCAGCAGCTTTCGGCTGCGGACCTACAATGAGCAGTTCTTC.

The CDR3 sequence: CASSFQASNSPLHF. The CDR3 nucleotides are TGTGCCAGCAGTTTTCAGGCCTCAAATTCACCCCTCCACTTT. The chain employs TRBV6-5 and TRBJ1-6; D remains unclear. The ends were cut back, 4 bases at V and 7 bases at J, with 11 bases in the middle. The CDR3 length is 14 residues. Germline V CDR1 and CDR2: MNHEY, SVGAGI.

This clone appeared a few times. This chain joins TRBV28 and TRBJ1-3; maybe TRBD1 (5 bases). V lost 3 bases to trimming and J lost 1 base, with 13 bases between them. The CDR3 loop spans 16 amino acids. Germline CDR1 is MDHEN and CDR2 is SYDVKM. As DNA, the CDR3 is TGTGCCAGCAGTTTGCCCCCACGGGGGTCTGGAAACACCATATATTTT. It encodes CASSLPPRGSGNTIYF.

The chain combines TRBV3-1 (or the pseudogene TRBV3-2) with TRBJ2-5; 13 bases line up with TRBD2. CDR1 LGHDT and CDR2 YNNKEL come from the germline V gene (reference sequence). This CDR3 comprises 17 residues. After removal of 1 base from V and 4 bases from J, the junction contained 6 bases not matched to a gene. Written as DNA, the CDR3 is TGTGCCAGCAGCCAAGGAAGGACTAGCGGGGGTGGAGAGACCCAGTACTTC. Translating gives CASSQGRTSGGGETQYF.

This chain connects TRBV5-1 to TRBJ1-1; D might be TRBD1 (6 bases). CDR3 length: 14 residues. Germline loops: CDR1 SGHRS, CDR2 YFSETQ. The V gene lost 7 bases and the J gene lost 1 base, with 14 bases spanning the gap. The CDR3 DNA follows: TGCGCCAGCGGGGGCGGGGGAGCGAACACTGAAGCTTTCTTT. Translated, it gives CASGGGGANTEAFF. Full variable domain (rest looked up from reference TRBV5-1 and TRBJ1-1): KAGVTQTPRYLIKTRGQQVTLSCSPISGHRSVSWYQQTPGQGLQFLFEYFSETQRNKGNFPGRFSGRQFSNSRSEMNVSTLELGDSALYLCASGGGGANTEAFFGQGTRLTVV.

This chain uses TRBV7-9 with TRBJ2-3, with D unclear. The CDR3 runs 12 residues. Germline V gene data show CDR1 as SEHNR and CDR2 as FQNEAQ (reference sequence). V was cut by 4 bases and J by 0 bases, with 2 bases left in between. CDR3 loop: CASSSSTDTQYF. As DNA, the CDR3 is TGTGCCAGCAGCTCGAGCACAGATACGCAGTATTTT.

The chain joins TRBV10-3 to TRBJ2-2; 8 bases align to TRBD1. Germline values: CDR1 ENHRY, CDR2 SYGVKD. This CDR3 spans 17 amino acids. Unmatched junction bases numbered 12, after V lost 6 bases and J lost 3 bases. Here the CDR3 DNA reads TGTGCCATCAGAAAAAACAGGGGGTCAGTGGACACCGGGGAGCTGTTTTTT. Translating gives CAIRKNRGSVDTGELFF.

This rearrangement joins TRBV28 to TRBJ1-2, with TRBD1 as a possible D gene (5 bases). CDR3 length: 14 residues. Germline V gives CDR1 MDHEN, CDR2 SYDVKM. V lost 3 bases and J lost 3, with 11 bases in between. CDR3 loop: CASSLVDSYYGYTF. Here the CDR3 DNA reads TGTGCCAGCAGTTTGGTTGACAGTTACTATGGCTACACCTTC.

The rearrangement uses TRBV15 and TRBJ1-1; 8 positions match TRBD1. The J segment lost 3 bases and the V segment lost 4 bases, leaving 4 bases of the junction unmatched. The CDR3 consists of 14 residues. The germline V gene has CDR1 LNHNV and CDR2 YYDKDF (reference sequence). The DNA for the CDR3 is TGTGCCACCAGCAAAGACAGGGGAGACACTGAAGCTTTCTTT. Protein sequence: CATSKDRGDTEAFF.

This rearrangement joins TRBV11-2 to TRBJ1-3; 10 positions agree with TRBD1. The CDR3 is made up of 16 amino acids. V lost 4 bases and J lost 7; bases outside the gene matches: 10. Per the germline V gene, CDR1 is SGHAT and CDR2 is FQNNGV. The DNA of the CDR3 is TGTGCCAGCAGCTCCCTTGCCGGGACAGGGGCGAACACCATATATTTT. It yields the protein CASSSLAGTGANTIYF.

This rearrangement joins TRBV7-6 to TRBJ1-2, with 8 bases matching TRBD1. This CDR3 is built from 16 residues. CDR1 is SGHVS, CDR2 FNYEAQ, per germline. The ends lost 1 base at V and 0 bases at J; junction bases unmatched: 4. As DNA, the CDR3 is TGTGCCAGCAGCTTAGGGACAGGGCCTACTAACTATGGCTACACCTTC. Translating gives CASSLGTGPTNYGYTF.

This clone was observed once. The V call is TRBV4-3, the J call TRBJ1-1, with D perhaps matching TRBD1 (5 bases). The V end was cut by 1 base, the J end by 6 bases, with 15 bases between. Germline V lookup: CDR1 LGHNA, CDR2 YSLEER. The CDR3 runs 15 residues. CDR3 DNA sequence: TGCGCCAGCAGCCAAGTGGGGCCAGGTTTCTCTGAAGCTTTCTTT. Its translation: CASSQVGPGFSEAFF.

The rearrangement uses TRBV5-1 and TRBJ2-5; a weak D match, TRBD1 (5 bases). Trimming stripped 0 bases from V and 1 base from J, with 10 bases between. Germline values: CDR1 SGHRS, CDR2 YFSETQ. This CDR3 comprises 15 residues. CDR3 sequence (DNA): TGCGCCAGCAGCTTGGCCTCAACAGGCCAAGAGACCCAGTACTTC. This gives the protein CASSLASTGQETQYF.

This clone has only one observation. The V call is TRBV5-6, the J call TRBJ2-5; TRBD2 matches 11 bases. This CDR3 region has 16 residues. The V gene's germline CDR1 is SGHDT and CDR2 YYEEEE. J was trimmed by 4 bases and V by 2 bases; bases with no gene match: 7. In nucleotides, the CDR3 is TGTGCCAGCAGCTTCCCTAGCGGGGGGATCGGAGAGACCCAGTACTTC. Amino acid sequence: CASSFPSGGIGETQYF.